This TCR beta chain was sequenced during a study of blood T cell repertoires in COVID-19. Study-level information: There were acute and convalescent COVID-19 samples, and they came from the United States, Italy and Spain. In each case, the material was cDNA or gDNA derived from T cells, B-cell-depleted T cells, or PBMCs.

Trimming cost V 4 bases and J 3 bases, with 14 bases left between them. Germline V gene sequence: CDR1 LNHDA, CDR2 SQIVND (reference sequence). The CDR3 totals 15 residues. Under the authors' procedure: For nucleated cells, counts were estimated from reference gene primer amplification. Produced via immunoSEQ multiplex PCR; TCRdb's table is partial and in-frame only. V and J calls and clone size are given by that table; D and trimming were obtained from the DNA. The table has about 110,000 clones, about 90% seen once. The sequenced sample consisted of peripheral blood. V is TRBV19 and J is TRBJ2-3, with a tentative D call TRBD1 (6 bases). This clonotype was sampled from a man aged 35-49 years with active or convalescent COVID-19. The CDR3 region is CASSKQGVATDTQYF. The CDR3, as DNA: TGTGCCAGTAGTAAACAGGGTGTCGCGACAGATACGCAGTATTTT.